This T cell receptor (beta chain) was found in a study of shared clonotypes between healthy human individuals (dated by TCRdb to the early 2020s). Study-level background: The cohort included a few men and a couple of women between 18 and 49 years of age. Per donor, three plates each were used for CD4 naive and CD4 memory, two for CD8 naive, and one for CD8 memory. Leukapheresis yielded between about 0.85 and 10 billion PBMCs per donor. Different laboratories and diverse techniques were used to prepare libraries and sequence TCR repertoires, to increase sequencing depth and limit assay-specific biases. To estimate repertoire size and how much clonotypes are shared between individuals, the study performed deep sequencing of blood TCR repertoires from a few healthy adults. What the study reported, not specific to this receptor: Rarefaction of sorted-subset datasets indicated incomplete sequencing despite the large sequencing depth. Because the study included a small number of donors, the genetic and exposure-history diversity represented was limited. Pairwise subsampling led to the expectation that sequencing depth would affect the degree of clonotype sharing among donors. When several donors were compared, the shared fraction of clonotypes was around 5% for naive CD4, over 3% for naive CD8, 2% to 2.5% for memory CD4, and 0.4% for memory CD8. Naive subsets generally had larger estimated clonotype richness than memory subsets did. Sampling was limited to blood, and TCR repertoires in tissue likely differ from TCR repertoires in blood. Clonotypes shared by all four sorted-subset donors showed higher generation probabilities than non-shared clonotypes.

Using the deep immunoSEQ assay, multiplex PCR amplified TCR CDR3 regions from genomic DNA. Extracted genomic DNA from each cell subset was distributed evenly across all wells of several immunoSEQ 96-well plates, and each plate was treated as a replicate. Each replicate PCR for sorted subsets received roughly 200 ng genomic DNA, equal to about 30,000 T cell genomes. Purified libraries were quantified with a Qubit 3.0 fluorometer, sized on a Bioanalyzer 2100, and re-quantified with the KAPA Library Quantification kit. Every immunoSEQ 96-well plate was sequenced on a dedicated single-read 150-cycle Illumina NextSeq 550 flow cell. As for how the authors treated the data: Because only junctional sequences without quality scores were contained in the immunoSEQ output, filtering matching that applied to full-length reads could not be performed. To assign V/J genes and CDR3, sequences were annotated against IMGT germline references using PyIR, a Python wrapper for IgBLAST v1.9. Reads were removed for weak V/J assignments (E-value above 1e-6), missing CDR3, stop codons, out-of-frame junctions, or ambiguous translated residues. V3J clonotypes were defined as sequences sharing the same inferred V gene, J gene, and CDR3 amino acid sequence. Percentage overlap between repertoires was calculated by dividing the number of shared unique clonotypes by the size of the smaller repertoire. Three approaches were used to assess repertoire richness: RTK rarefaction, the Chao1 estimator, and Recon v2.1 estimates of unobserved clonotypes. OLGA was used to compute generation probabilities for all TCRbeta clonotypes that the gDNA method yielded from a handful of donors. TCRdb retrieved this table from immuneACCESS and kept in-frame rearrangements only. Not all clones are present; in checked studies, unresolved V genes account for under half, and no reason is known for the remainder. That table is the source of V, J and clone size, and D and trimming were worked out from the DNA. The sample profile shows around 2.1 million clones; around 95% of them were found once. The top ten hold more than 0.1% of the sample.

Comments on this clone: Its antigen is currently not known. No base quality information exists; no much larger clone differs at one position.

The donors were healthy, HIV-negative adults with no recently reported acute infections or vaccinations. Every donor was a Caucasian adult living in Nashville, Tennessee, USA. CD4+ T cells were enriched by magnetic negative selection; naive cells were then positively selected on CD45RA, and the negative fraction formed the memory subset. Blood was obtained by leukapheresis, after which PBMCs were separated by Ficoll-Histopaque density gradient centrifugation and cryopreserved in liquid nitrogen vapor phase. Purity and quantity of every magnetically sorted T cell population were checked by analytical flow cytometry. Genomic DNA was isolated from every sorted fraction and measured by UV absorbance on a Nanodrop 2000c. The cysteine opens and the phenylalanine closes a CDR3 of 13 amino acids. Only the CDR3 region is kept as DNA, spanning 39 bases read in frame from base 1. Via the germline V gene (reference sequence), CDR1 is MNHEY and CDR2 SMNVEV. V is pared back by 1 base and J by 5 bases, with 7 bases lying between the germline termini.

The chain is encoded by TRBV27 joined to TRBJ2-3; no confident D gene assignment can be made. The source is a man in his late teens or twenties in good health. Sequencing used naive CD4+ T cells sorted from blood. Reading the label with the study, this specimen's cell subset or site is: CD45RA+ positively selected. The DNA reads TGTGCCAGCAGTTTATTTCAAGTAGATACGCAGTATTTT. Its translation is CASSLFQVDTQYF.